The T cell receptor (beta chain) under discussion was sequenced for a study of OX40 agonist ivuxolimab in advanced cancers. Here immunoSEQ multiplex PCR was the method, and the copy in TCRdb shows in-frame clones only, minus some. In the table there are about 58,000 clones, less than 85% of which are singletons. Trimming left V 7 bases short and J 2 bases short, with 12 bases between. Germline V gene sequence: CDR1 SGHRS, CDR2 YFSETQ. This CDR3 is built from 14 residues. This TCR was sampled from an adult with an advanced solid tumor such as melanoma, head and neck, liver or kidney cancer. The chain recombines TRBV5-1 with TRBJ2-2; D is perhaps TRBD2 (6 bases). This material consisted of CD4+ or CD8+ T cells sorted from blood, taken in a trial of the OX40 agonist ivuxolimab. The CDR3 coding sequence is TGCGCCAGCTGCCGGGACTTTAACACCGGGGAGCTGTTTTTT. Protein product: CASCRDFNTGELFF.